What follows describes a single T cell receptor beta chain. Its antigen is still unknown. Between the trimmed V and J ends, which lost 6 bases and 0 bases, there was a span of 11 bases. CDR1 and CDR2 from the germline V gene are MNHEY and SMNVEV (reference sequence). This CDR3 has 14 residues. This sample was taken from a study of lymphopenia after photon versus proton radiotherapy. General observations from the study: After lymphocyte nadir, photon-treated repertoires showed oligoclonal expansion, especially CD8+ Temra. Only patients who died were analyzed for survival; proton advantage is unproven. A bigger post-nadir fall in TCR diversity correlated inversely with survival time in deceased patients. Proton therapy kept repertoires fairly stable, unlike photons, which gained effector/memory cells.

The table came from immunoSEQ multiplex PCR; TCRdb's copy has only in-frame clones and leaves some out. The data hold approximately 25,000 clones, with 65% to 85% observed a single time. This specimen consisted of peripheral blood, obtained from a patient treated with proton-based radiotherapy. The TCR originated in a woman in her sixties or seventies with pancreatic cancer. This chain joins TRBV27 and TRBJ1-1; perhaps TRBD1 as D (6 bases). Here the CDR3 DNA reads TGTGCCAGCAGACATGGACAGATGAACACTGAAGCTTTCTTT. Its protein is CASRHGQMNTEAFF.